These 6 T cell receptor beta chains were all obtained from the same sample, sequenced in a study of long-term antiretroviral therapy in people with HIV (dated by TCRdb to 2021 to 2024). The immunoSEQ hsTCRB v3.0 assay was used at survey level resolution for TRB variable region sequencing. TCRdb stores this immuneACCESS table with in-frame sequences only. Part of the clones is absent; in the studies checked, under half of the shortfall reflects unresolved V genes, and no reason is known for the rest. For this sample the table gives roughly 7,200 clones, of which approximately 70% were detected only once. 25% to 35% of the sample comes from the top ten. The sequencing here drew on unsorted PBMCs, taken 0.2 years after starting antiretroviral therapy. These receptors all stem from a middle-aged man with HIV.

This sequence joins TRBV18 and TRBJ2-5; 8 bases match TRBD1. This CDR3 has 17 amino acids. The germline gives CDR1 KGHSH, CDR2 LQKENI. Germline trimming cut 3 bases from V and 5 bases from J; bases unmatched to any gene: 14. The CDR3 here is CASSPKQDRALGETQYF. As DNA, the CDR3 is TGTGCCAGCTCACCGAAACAGGACAGGGCCCTGGGCGAGACCCAGTACTTC.

The chain joins TRBV11-1 to TRBJ2-7; 8 nucleotides match TRBD1. The germline CDR1 and CDR2 sequences are SGHAT and FQDESV (reference sequence). V trimming: 3 bases; J trimming: 3 bases; junction bases outside the gene matches: 4. This CDR3 comprises 14 residues. The CDR3 DNA is TGTGCCAGCAGCTTCCGGGACAGGTTCTACGAGCAGTACTTC. Translation: CASSFRDRFYEQYF.

The CDR3 spells CASSEAGTNSGNTIYF. In DNA form, the CDR3 reads TGTGCCAGCAGTGAGGCAGGAACCAACTCTGGAAACACCATATATTTT. V usage is TRBV2 and J usage is TRBJ1-3; no reliable D call. Germline values: CDR1 SNHLY, CDR2 FYNNEI. This CDR3 comprises 16 residues. Trimming pared 3 bases from V and 0 bases from J, leaving 12 bases between. Drawing the rest from reference TRBV2 and TRBJ1-3, the complete variable domain is EPEVTQTPSHQVTQMGQEVILRCVPISNHLYFYWYRQILGQKVEFLVSFYNNEISEKSEIFDDQFSVERPDGSNFTLKIRSTKLEDSAMYFCASSEAGTNSGNTIYFGEGSWLTVV.

This clone was picked up a small number of times. The chain couples TRBV15 to TRBJ1-5; no definite D call. Trimming left V 0 bases short and J 5 bases short, with 8 bases between. The CDR3 length is 14 residues. Germline CDR1 reads LNHNV; CDR2 reads YYDKDF (reference sequence). CDR3 amino acids: CATSRDRDHQPQHF. The CDR3 DNA reads TGTGCCACCAGCAGAGACCGTGACCATCAGCCCCAGCATTTT.

The chain uses TRBV7-8 and TRBJ2-5; TRBD1 matches at 7 bases. V was pared by 5 bases and J by 5 bases, with 11 bases of the junction left unmatched. Germline V gene sequence: CDR1 SGHVS, CDR2 FQNEAQ. The CDR3 totals 15 residues. CDR3 in amino acids: CASSRRQGAGETQYF. Written as DNA, the CDR3 is TGTGCCAGCAGCCGCCGACAGGGAGCTGGCGAGACCCAGTACTTC.

This rearrangement joins TRBV2 to TRBJ2-4; the D gene is possibly TRBD1 (6 bases). CDR1 and CDR2 (germline): SNHLY, FYNNEI. Trimming removed 2 bases at V and 0 bases at J, with 8 bases between. CDR3 length: 15 amino acids. CDR3 sequence reads: CASSERDIAKNIQYF. CDR3 nucleotide sequence: TGTGCCAGCAGTGAAAGGGACATAGCCAAAAACATTCAGTACTTC.